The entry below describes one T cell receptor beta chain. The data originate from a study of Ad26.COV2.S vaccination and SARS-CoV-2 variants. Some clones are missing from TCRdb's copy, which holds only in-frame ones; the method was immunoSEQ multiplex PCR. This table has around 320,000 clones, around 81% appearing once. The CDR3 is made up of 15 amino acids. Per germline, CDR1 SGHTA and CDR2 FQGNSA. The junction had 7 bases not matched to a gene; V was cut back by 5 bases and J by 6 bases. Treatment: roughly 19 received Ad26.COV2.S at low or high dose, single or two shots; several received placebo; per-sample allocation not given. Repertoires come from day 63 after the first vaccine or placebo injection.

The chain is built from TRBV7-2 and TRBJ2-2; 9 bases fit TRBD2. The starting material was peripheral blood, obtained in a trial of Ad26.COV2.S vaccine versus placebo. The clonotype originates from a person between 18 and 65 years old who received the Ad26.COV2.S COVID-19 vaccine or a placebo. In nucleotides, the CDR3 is TGTGCCAGCAGCCGTAGCGGGGGCGGGGCCGGGGAGCTGTTTTTT. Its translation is CASSRSGGGAGELFF.